This TCR beta chain was recovered during a study of control samples from healthy donors and cancer patients. As regards this clone: One end of the junction fails to match germline, which may point to a read error.

The V gene's germline CDR1 is LGHNA and CDR2 YNFKEQ. CDR3 size: 14 residues. Generated by immunoSEQ multiplex PCR, the TCRdb table keeps only in-frame clones and is missing some. The data contain 25,000 to 30,000 clones, roughly 89% of them singletons. The chain couples TRBV4-2 to TRBJ1-2, with D perhaps matching TRBD1 (6 bases). The receptor was isolated from a woman aged 40 to 55 with lung cancer. The sequencing input was PBMCs. The CDR3 nucleotides are TGTGCCCGCAGCCAAGGGAGAGGGGGGGGTGGCTACACCTTC. As protein: CARSQGRGGGGYTF.